Each of the 5 T cell receptor beta chains below was sequenced from the same sample in a study of blood T cell repertoires in COVID-19. TCRdb keeps only in-frame clones here, not all; method: immunoSEQ multiplex PCR. This repertoire shows 97,000 or so clones, roughly 81% found once; its top ten account for 9.5% to 10%. The specimen was peripheral blood. These receptors all stem from a man aged 35 to 55 with active or convalescent COVID-19.

This chain uses TRBV18 with TRBJ2-1, with TRBD2 matching 14 bases. The CDR3 extends over 15 amino acids. Losses at the gene ends were 6 bases for V and 10 bases for J; bases not matched to a gene: 8. CDR1 and CDR2 from the germline V gene are KGHSH and LQKENI. The CDR3 DNA is TGTGCCAGCTCCCCGACTAGCGGGGGGGCTGGAGAGCAGTTCTTC. Its translation: CASSPTSGGAGEQFF.

The chain has TRBV4-2 and TRBJ2-5, with D possibly TRBD2 on 7 matching bases. This CDR3 has 18 residues. CDR1 LGHNA and CDR2 YNFKEQ come from the germline V gene. With 0 bases removed from V and 5 bases from J, the gap between germline ends came to 22 bases. CDR3 coding DNA: TGTGCCAGCAGCCAAGATCTAAGGGGGGGGGCCAGGACGGAGACCCAGTACTTC. Its protein product is CASSQDLRGGARTETQYF.

V usage is TRBV7-2 and J usage is TRBJ2-7, with 10 bases that match TRBD2. V was clipped by 5 bases and J by 7 bases; unmatched bases: 11. From germline, CDR1 is SGHTA and CDR2 FQGNSA. CDR3 length: 15 amino acids. DNA for the CDR3: TGTGCCAGCAGCCTCCAAGCGGGGGGGCCTCGAGAGCAGTACTTC. Translation: CASSLQAGGPREQYF.

V usage is TRBV5-1 and J usage is TRBJ2-5; tentatively, D is TRBD2 (5 bases). CDR1 is SGHRS and CDR2 is YFSETQ in the germline V gene. Trimming stripped 0 bases from V and 5 bases from J, with 11 bases between. This CDR3 has 14 residues. The CDR3 protein is CASSLVGVGETQYF. The CDR3 coding sequence is TGCGCCAGCAGCTTGGTCGGGGTCGGGGAGACCCAGTACTTC.

This chain uses TRBV3-1 (or the pseudogene TRBV3-2) with TRBJ1-2; D remains unclear. Trimming left V 4 bases short and J 7 bases short, with 10 bases between. From germline, CDR1 is LGHDT and CDR2 YNNKEL (reference sequence). The CDR3 covers 12 residues. The CDR3 coding sequence is TGTGCCAGCAGCCTAGGAGGGTCTGGCTACACCTTC. It translates to CASSLGGSGYTF.